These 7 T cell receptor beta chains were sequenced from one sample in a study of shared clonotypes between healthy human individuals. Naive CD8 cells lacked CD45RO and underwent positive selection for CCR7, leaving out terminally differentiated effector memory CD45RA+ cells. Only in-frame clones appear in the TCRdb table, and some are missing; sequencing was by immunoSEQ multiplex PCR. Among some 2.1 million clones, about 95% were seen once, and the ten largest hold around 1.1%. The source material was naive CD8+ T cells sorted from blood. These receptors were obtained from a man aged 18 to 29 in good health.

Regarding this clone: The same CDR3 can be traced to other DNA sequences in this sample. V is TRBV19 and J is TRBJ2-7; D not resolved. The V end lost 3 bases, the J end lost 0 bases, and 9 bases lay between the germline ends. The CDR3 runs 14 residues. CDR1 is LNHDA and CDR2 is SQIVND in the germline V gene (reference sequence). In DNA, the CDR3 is TGTGCCAGTAGTATCGCGGTGAGCTCCTACGAGCAGTACTTC. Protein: CASSIAVSSYEQYF.

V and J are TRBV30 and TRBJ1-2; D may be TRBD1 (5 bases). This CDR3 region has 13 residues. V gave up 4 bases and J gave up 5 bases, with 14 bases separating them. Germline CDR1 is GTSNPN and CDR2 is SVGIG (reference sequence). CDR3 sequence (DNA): TGTGCCTGGACCCGTGGGGACCATTATGGCTACACCTTC. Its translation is CAWTRGDHYGYTF.

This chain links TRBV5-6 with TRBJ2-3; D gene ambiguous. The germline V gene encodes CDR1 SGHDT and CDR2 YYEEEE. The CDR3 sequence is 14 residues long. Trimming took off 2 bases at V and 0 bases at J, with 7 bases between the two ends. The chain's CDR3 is CASSFGKSTDTQYF. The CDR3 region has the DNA TGTGCCAGCAGCTTTGGGAAAAGCACAGATACGCAGTATTTT. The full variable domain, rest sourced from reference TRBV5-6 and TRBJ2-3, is DAGVTQSPTHLIKTRGQQVTLRCSPKSGHDTVSWYQQALGQGPQFIFQYYEEEERQRGNFPDRFSGHQFPNYSSELNVNALLLGDSALYLCASSFGKSTDTQYFGPGTRLTVL.

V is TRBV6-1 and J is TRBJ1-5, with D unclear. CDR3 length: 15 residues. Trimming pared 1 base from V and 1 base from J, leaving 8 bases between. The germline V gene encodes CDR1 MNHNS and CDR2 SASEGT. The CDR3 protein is CASSEGARSNQPQHF. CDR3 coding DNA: TGTGCCAGCAGTGAAGGGGCGAGAAGCAATCAGCCCCAGCATTTT.

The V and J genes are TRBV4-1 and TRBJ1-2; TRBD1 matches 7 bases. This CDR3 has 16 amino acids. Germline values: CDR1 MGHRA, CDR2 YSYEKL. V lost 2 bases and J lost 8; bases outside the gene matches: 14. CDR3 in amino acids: CASSQSHAGQGGGYTF. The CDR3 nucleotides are TGCGCCAGCAGCCAAAGCCACGCGGGTCAGGGGGGCGGCTACACCTTC.

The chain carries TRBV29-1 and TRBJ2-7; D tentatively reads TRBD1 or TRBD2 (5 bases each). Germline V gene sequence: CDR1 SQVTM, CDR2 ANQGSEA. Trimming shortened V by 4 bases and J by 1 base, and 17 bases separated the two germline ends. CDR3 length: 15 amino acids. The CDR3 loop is CSVGGQGTRSYEQYF. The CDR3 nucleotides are TGCAGCGTTGGAGGGCAGGGAACAAGATCCTACGAGCAGTACTTC.

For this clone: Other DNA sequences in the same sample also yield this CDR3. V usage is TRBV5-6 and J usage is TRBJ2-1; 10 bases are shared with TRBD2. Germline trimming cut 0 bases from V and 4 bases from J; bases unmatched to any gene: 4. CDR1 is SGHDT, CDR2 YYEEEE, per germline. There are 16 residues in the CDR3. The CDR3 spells CASSLALAGAYNEQFF. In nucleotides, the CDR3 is TGTGCCAGCAGCTTGGCCCTAGCGGGGGCTTACAATGAGCAGTTCTTC.